The clone carrying this TCR beta chain was seen repeatedly, ten times or more. What it binds is not known. The source of the sample is a study of T-cell reconstitution after alpha-beta-depleted transplantation in children. Whole-study findings and limits: Certain patients had high TCRbeta diversity at day 60, and it came from recipient T cells and thymic progenitors that survived. About two months after transplant, alpha-beta T cells reportedly came from several hundred expanded graft clones.

A TCRbeta library incorporating unique molecular identifiers was prepared. Each CDR3 protein gets one entry after TCRdb re-called the PCR reads with MiXCR. The table has fewer than 750,000 distinct CDR3 sequences, roughly 30% seen once. Germline V lookup: CDR1 SGHRS, CDR2 YFSETQ. Deletions cut 4 bases from V and 6 bases from J, with 12 bases between. CDR3 size: 13 residues. The starting material was PBMCs, obtained before TCRalphabeta/CD19-depleted stem cell transplant. The clonotype comes from a boy in the first two years of life with Wiskott-Aldrich syndrome, due to receive a stem cell transplant. The chain uses TRBV5-1 and TRBJ2-3; D is undetermined. The CDR3 here is CASSLGTKDTQYF. CDR3 DNA sequence: TGCGCCAGCAGCCTGGGTACAAAGGATACGCAGTATTTT.